This T cell receptor beta chain is drawn from a study of blood T cell repertoires in COVID-19. In the original workflow: Scientists estimated how many nucleated cells there were by amplifying reference gene primers. Repertoires were generated with immunoSEQ multiplex PCR, while TCRdb's copy carries only in-frame clones and drops some. V and J calls and clone size are copied from that table; D and trimming were computed from the DNA. This table has 150,000 to 250,000 clones, roughly 80% appearing once. The J segment lost 6 bases and the V segment lost 3 bases, leaving 15 bases of the junction unmatched. The CDR3 loop spans 17 amino acids. Germline V CDR1 and CDR2: DFQATT, SNEGSKA (reference sequence). This clone was seen a single time. The Seattle site enrolled patients during active infection and followed them longitudinally.

V and J are TRBV20-1 and TRBJ1-5, with 9 positions matching TRBD1. Sequences were obtained from peripheral blood. The TCR originated in a woman aged 40 to 50 with COVID-19, enrolled during active disease. In DNA form, the CDR3 reads TGCAGTGCTAGTAAGGGACAGGGCCCCTTAATTGGTCAGCCCCAGCATTTT. Amino acids: CSASKGQGPLIGQPQHF.